Listed below are T cell receptor beta chains from one sample, sequenced in a study of beta chain features in type 1 diabetes. Produced via immunoSEQ multiplex PCR; TCRdb's table is partial and in-frame only. The sample shows 130,000 to 150,000 clones, about 9.4% of them seen only once. Input material: naive CD4+ T cells from blood. These receptors originate from a man between 18 and 29 years old in good health. Each CDR3 is given with its conserved first and last residue. D genes are given only for firm matches. Size values are once, few and many counts, or a class for expanded clones, and some rows have none.

>TRBJ2-5|NA|TRBV6-1|NA
TGTGCCACCTCGACTTGGGAGACCCAGTACTTC
CATSTWETQYF
>TRBJ1-1|few|TRBV9|TRBD1
TGTGCCAGCAGCGTCAGAGCCGCGGACAGGGGTGTAGCTGAAGCTTTCTTT
CASSVRAADRGVAEAFF
>TRBJ2-5|NA|TRBV7-2|NA
TGTGCCAGCAGCTTAGTTATTTTAGAGACCCAGTACTTC
CASSLVILETQYF
>TRBJ1-2|NA|TRBV30|NA
TGTGCCTGGAGTGTACAAGGGGAAGTTGGTGGCTACACCTTC
CAWSVQGEVGGYTF
>TRBJ1-6|few|TRBV27|NA
TGTGCCAGCAGTTTATCGACGGGAATCGGAGATTCACCCCTCCACTTT
CASSLSTGIGDSPLHF
>TRBJ1-1|few|TRBV4-1|NA
TGCGCCAGCAGCCCCAAAGTTGACGGAGTGAACACTGAAGCTTTCTTT
CASSPKVDGVNTEAFF
>TRBJ2-3|NA|TRBV6-5|TRBD2
TGTGCCAGCAGTTACCGGCGGGGGGGGGACACAGATACGCAGTATTTT
CASSYRRGGDTDTQYF
>TRBJ1-4|few|TRBV5-1|NA
TGCGCCAGCAGCTTGGTGTCTGGAGGGAGTGAAAAACTGTTTTTT
CASSLVSGGSEKLFF
>TRBJ1-2|NA|TRBV28|TRBD1
TGTGCCAGCAGCGGACAGGGGAGGGCAGGGGGCTACACCTTC
CASSGQGRAGGYTF
>TRBJ1-6|NA|TRBV10-3|TRBD1
TGTGCCATCAGGAAGGACAGGGTCGAGTCACCCCTCCACTTT
CAIRKDRVESPLHF
>TRBJ2-7|few|TRBV5-1|TRBD2
TGCGCCAGCAGCCTCCAGAGCGGGGGATACGAGCAGTACTTC
CASSLQSGGYEQYF
>TRBJ1-3|NA|TRBV4-2|NA
TGTGCCAGCAGCCAAGGCAGCTCTGGAAACACCATATATTTT
CASSQGSSGNTIYF
>TRBJ2-5|few|TRBV5-1|TRBD2
TGCGCCAGCAGCCCGGACCACTCTAGCGGGGAGACCCAGTACTTC
CASSPDHSSGETQYF
>TRBJ2-4|many|TRBV21-1|NA
TGTGCCAGCAGCAAAAGGGAGGCCAATCAGTACTTC
CASSKREANQYF
>TRBJ2-2|few|TRBV5-5|NA
TGTGCCAGCAGCTTGGTGGCAGGACTCACCGGGGAGCTGTTTTTT
CASSLVAGLTGELFF
>TRBJ2-7|NA|TRBV6-6|TRBD2
TGTGCCAGCAGACTTTCGGGAGGCGAGCAGTACTTC
CASRLSGGEQYF
>TRBJ2-7|few|TRBV6-6|TRBD1
TGTGCCAGCGGGGATCTAGACAGGGCCTACGAGCAGTACTTC
CASGDLDRAYEQYF